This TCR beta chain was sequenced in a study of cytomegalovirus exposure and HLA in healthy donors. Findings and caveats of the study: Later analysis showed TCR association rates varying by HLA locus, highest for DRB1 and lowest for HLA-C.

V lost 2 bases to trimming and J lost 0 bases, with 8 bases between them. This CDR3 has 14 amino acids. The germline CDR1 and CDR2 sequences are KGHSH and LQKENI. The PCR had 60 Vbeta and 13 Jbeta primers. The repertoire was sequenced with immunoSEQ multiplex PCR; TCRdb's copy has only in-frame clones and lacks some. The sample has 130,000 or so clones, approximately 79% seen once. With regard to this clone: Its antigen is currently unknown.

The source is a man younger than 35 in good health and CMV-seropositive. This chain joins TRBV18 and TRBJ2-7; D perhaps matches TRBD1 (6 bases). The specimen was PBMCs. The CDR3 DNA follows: TGTGCCAGCTCACCAAACAGGGTCTCCTACGAGCAGTACTTC. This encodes CASSPNRVSYEQYF.